This TCR beta chain was documented in a study of regulatory T cells in long-lasting Graves disease. Time point reported: newly diagnosed GD, antithyroid drugs for less than 3 months. PBMCs were the source of the RNA used for TCR sequencing. Building the TCR beta libraries relied on iRepertoire HTBI primers, and CDR3 regions underwent Arm-PCR. In TCRdb, the multiplex PCR reads were re-called with MiXCR into one record per CDR3 protein. The sample consists of over 500,000 distinct CDR3 sequences, approximately 16% of them appearing once. With respect to this clonotype: This likely traces to a read error, being one base from a far larger clone.

This CDR3 has 13 amino acids. A further study also used this sample, focusing on T cells in Graves' hyperthyroidism and ophthalmopathy.

This rearrangement joins TRBV12-3 or TRBV12-4 to TRBJ2-5; 10 bases match TRBD2. The sequences come from peripheral blood mononuclear cells (PBMCs), collected at new diagnosis, from a patient treated with antithyroid drugs. The receptor was isolated from a man aged 18 to 35 with Graves disease. Written as DNA, the CDR3 is TGTGCCACCAGTGAATTAACTAGCGGGACCCAGTGCTTC. It codes for CATSELTSGTQCF.